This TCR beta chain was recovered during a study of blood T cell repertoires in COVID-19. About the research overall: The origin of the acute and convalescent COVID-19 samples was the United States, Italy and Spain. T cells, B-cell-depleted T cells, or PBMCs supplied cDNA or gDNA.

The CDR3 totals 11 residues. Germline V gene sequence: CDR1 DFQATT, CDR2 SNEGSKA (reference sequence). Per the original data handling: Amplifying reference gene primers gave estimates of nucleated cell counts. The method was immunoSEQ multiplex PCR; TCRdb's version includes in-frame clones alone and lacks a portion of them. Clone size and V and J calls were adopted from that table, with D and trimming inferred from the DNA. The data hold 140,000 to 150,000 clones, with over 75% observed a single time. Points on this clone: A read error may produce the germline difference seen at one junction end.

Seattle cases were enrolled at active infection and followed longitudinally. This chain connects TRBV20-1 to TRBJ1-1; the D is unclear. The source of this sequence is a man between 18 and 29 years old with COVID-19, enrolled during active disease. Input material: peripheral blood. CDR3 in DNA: TGCAGTGCCAGAGGAGGCACTGAAGCTTTCTTT. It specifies CSARGGTEAFF.